This section outlines one TCR beta chain sequence together with its context. These data originate in a study of blood T cell repertoires in COVID-19. For the study at large: COVID-19 samples from acute and convalescent phases originated in the United States, Italy and Spain. T cells, B-cell-depleted T cells, or PBMCs provided the cDNA or gDNA that served as material.

Sequenced by immunoSEQ multiplex PCR; TCRdb stores in-frame clones only, minus some. Among about 96,000 clones listed, approximately 90% were seen once. This CDR3 is 12 amino acids long. V was pared by 3 bases and J by 10 bases, with 10 bases between. The Seattle patients, enrolled during active infection, were followed longitudinally. The sequence came from a human donor with COVID-19, enrolled during active disease. The donor label of this sample is uncertain. J is TRBJ2-1 and V is TRBV12-3 or TRBV12-4, with D maybe TRBD2 (6 bases). Sequenced sample: peripheral blood. CDR3 sequence reads: CASSFPSGEQFF. The DNA for the CDR3 is TGTGCCAGCAGTTTCCCGAGCGGGGAGCAGTTCTTC.